This T cell receptor beta chain derives from a study of shared clonotypes between healthy human individuals. Terminally differentiated effector memory CD45RA+ cells were left out of the naive CD8 fraction, which was CD45RO-negative and positively selected for CCR7. Donors comprised only Caucasian adults living in Nashville, Tennessee. At deep level, the assay was performed. Measured with immunoSEQ multiplex PCR; TCRdb has only the in-frame clones, and not every one. Of around 2,000,000 clones listed, approximately 94% were seen once; the top ten hold 0.85% to 1.2%. In germline, CDR1 is MNHNY, CDR2 SVGAGI (reference sequence). Trimming left V 4 bases short and J 0 bases short, with 14 bases between. The CDR3 runs to 16 residues.

The TCR was taken from a man in his late teens or twenties in good health. The rearrangement uses TRBV6-6 and TRBJ2-3; possibly TRBD2 for D (5 bases). The specimen sequenced was naive CD8+ T cells sorted from blood. The CDR3 is CASSSWERTSTDTQYF. CDR3 DNA: TGTGCCAGCAGTTCCTGGGAGCGGACTAGCACAGATACGCAGTATTTT.